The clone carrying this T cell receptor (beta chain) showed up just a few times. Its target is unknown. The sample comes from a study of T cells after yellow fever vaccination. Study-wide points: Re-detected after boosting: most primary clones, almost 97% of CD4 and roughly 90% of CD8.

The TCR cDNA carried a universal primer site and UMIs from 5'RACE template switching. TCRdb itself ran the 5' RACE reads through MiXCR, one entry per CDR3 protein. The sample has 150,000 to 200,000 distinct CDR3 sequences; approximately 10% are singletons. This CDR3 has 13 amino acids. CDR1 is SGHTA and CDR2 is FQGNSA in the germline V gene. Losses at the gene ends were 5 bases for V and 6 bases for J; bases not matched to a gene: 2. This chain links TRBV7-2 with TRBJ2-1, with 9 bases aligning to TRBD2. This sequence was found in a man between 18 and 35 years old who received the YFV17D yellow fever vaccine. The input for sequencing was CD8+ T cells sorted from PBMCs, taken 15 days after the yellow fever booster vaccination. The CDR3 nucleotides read TGTGCCAGCAGCATGGGACTAGCCAATGAGCAGTTCTTC. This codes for CASSMGLANEQFF.